This TCR beta chain was recovered during a study of T-cell reconstitution after alpha-beta-depleted transplantation in children. The authors prepared the TCRbeta library with unique molecular identifiers. Each CDR3 protein is one row after TCRdb ran MiXCR on the PCR reads. The data show around 380,000 distinct CDR3 sequences, under 13% seen once. CDR3 length: 12 amino acids. Germline V gives CDR1 LGHDT, CDR2 YNNKEL (reference sequence). V was clipped by 4 bases and J by 4 bases, with 8 bases between them. The source was PBMCs from the stem cell graft donor, collected from the stem cell graft. The V gene is TRBV3-1, the J gene TRBJ2-7; D is undetermined. The TCR sequence derives from a human donor who donated a stem cell graft to a child with acute myeloid leukemia. The CDR3 nucleotides are TGTGCCAGCAGCCCCCTACAATACGAGCAGTACTTC. It codes for CASSPLQYEQYF.